The clone carrying this TCR beta chain is a singleton in its sample. Its matching antigen is unknown. With no exception, relapse followed autologous stem cell transplantation in all patients, and brentuximab vedotin exposure varied. V dropped 6 bases and J dropped 2 bases, with 14 bases sitting between them. The CDR3 covers 15 residues. From germline, CDR1 is MNHNY and CDR2 SVGAGI (reference sequence). The repertoire was sequenced with immunoSEQ multiplex PCR; TCRdb's copy has only in-frame clones and lacks some. The repertoire consists of roughly 40,000 clones, with around 87% occurring once and the leading ten covering roughly 9%. This specimen comes from a study of PD-1 blockade in classical Hodgkin lymphoma. Findings and caveats of the study: The study reported lower baseline TCR diversity in newly diagnosed patients than in healthy donors.

The sample was peripheral blood mononuclear cells (PBMCs), taken at baseline. This TCR derives from a human donor with classical Hodgkin lymphoma. The V call is TRBV6-6, the J call TRBJ1-5; D gene ambiguous. The CDR3 protein is CASSPTLRGNQPQHF. CDR3 sequence (DNA): TGTGCCAGCAGCCCCACCCTTAGGGGCAATCAGCCCCAGCATTTT.